This T cell receptor (beta chain) was sequenced in a study of T cells in Graves' hyperthyroidism and ophthalmopathy. Hyperthyroidism in the patients, aged 18 to 65, was newly diagnosed and under 2 months in duration. Clinical symptoms, serum thyroxine, TRAb, thyroid ultrasound and orbital computed tomography established diagnosis. It was 8 to 10 ml of fresh peripheral blood that supplied the PBMCs. RNA transcripts yielded amplified TCR beta CDR3 regions. Primed by the HTBI set, a first-round RT-PCR was run on the TCR CDR3. TCRdb reprocessed the multiplex PCR reads with MiXCR, giving one entry per CDR3 protein. The table lists approximately 420,000 distinct CDR3 sequences, about 15% of them singletons, with 32% in the top ten. Ten or more counts support this clonotype. Its antigen is undetermined. Study results and caveats: Among clonotypes expanded in thyroid above 0.001, most were also found in blood.

Looked up from germline, CDR1 is MNHEY and CDR2 is SMNVEV (reference sequence). With 8 bases clipped from V and 3 bases from J, the junction kept 9 bases outside the gene matches. This CDR3 is 15 amino acids long. The chain couples TRBV27 to TRBJ1-2, with 10 bases matching TRBD1. Sequenced sample: blood. This TCR came from a woman aged 25 to 39 with Graves' hyperthyroidism. The CDR3 region has the DNA TGTGCCAGCCTAGGTTGGGACAGGGGTGACTATGGCTACACCTTC. It specifies CASLGWDRGDYGYTF.